Listed below are T cell receptor beta chains from one sample, sequenced in a study of blood T cells in healthy people across ages. TCRdb analysed the 5' RACE reads with MiXCR anew, one entry per CDR3 protein. Among more than 700,000 distinct CDR3 sequences listed, less than 60% were seen once. The material sequenced was blood. These receptors were obtained from a man older than 75 in good health. Each CDR3 is given with its conserved first and last residue. A D gene is named only where the DNA matches it firmly. Clone size appears in some rows only: once, few, many, or a class for an expanded clone.

j_gene	abundance	v_gene	d_gene	CDR3aa	CDR3nt
TRBJ2-7	-	TRBV4-1	-	CASSQVPADYEQYF	TGCGCCAGCAGCCAAGTCCCGGCAGATTACGAGCAGTACTTC
TRBJ1-5	-	TRBV20-1	-	CSASQGGNQPQHF	TGCAGTGCTAGCCAGGGTGGAAATCAGCCCCAGCATTTT
TRBJ1-2	few	TRBV12-3/TRBV12-4	TRBD1	CASSIDRANYGYTF	TGTGCCAGCAGCATCGACAGGGCCAACTATGGCTACACCTTC
TRBJ1-2	-	TRBV10-3	TRBD1	CAISEGQGHGYTF	TGTGCCATCAGTGAGGGACAGGGCCATGGCTACACCTTC
TRBJ2-5	few	TRBV12-3/TRBV12-4	TRBD2	CASTIGYGTIVTDEQYF	TGTGCCAGCACCATCGGGTACGGGACTATAGTTACCGATGAGCAGTACTTC
TRBJ2-3	-	TRBV5-1	-	CASSQGQSTDTRYF	TGCGCCAGCAGCCAAGGACAGAGCACAGATACGCGGTATTTT
TRBJ2-3	many	TRBV29-1	-	CSVDEVRDTQYF	TGCAGCGTTGACGAGGTCAGGGATACGCAGTATTTT
TRBJ2-3	few	TRBV7-2	-	CASSLTGVGADTQYF	TGTGCCAGCAGCTTAACGGGAGTGGGTGCAGATACGCAGTATTTT
TRBJ2-1	-	TRBV6-2/TRBV6-3	TRBD1	CASSTNPGQGADEQFF	TGTGCCAGCAGTACCAATCCGGGACAGGGGGCTGATGAGCAGTTCTTC
TRBJ2-7	few	TRBV11-2	-	CASSLEYGTPYEQYF	TGTGCCAGCAGCTTAGAGTATGGCACTCCCTACGAGCAGTACTTC
TRBJ2-7	-	TRBV20-1	TRBD2	CSARRGSGSDEQYF	TGCAGTGCTAGAAGGGGTAGCGGGAGTGACGAGCAGTACTTC